This T cell receptor beta chain comes out of a study of blood T cells in healthy people across ages. This clonotype was counted between two and nine times. Its target is unknown. Primed by a sample-barcoded 5' primer and a J-beta primer mix, a second PCR proceeded for about 7 to 11 cycles. TCRdb redid the calling of the 5' RACE reads with MiXCR, one entry per CDR3 protein. The data show under 2,000,000 distinct CDR3 sequences, with about 50% seen just once and less than 2.5% held by the top ten. Germline V gene data show CDR1 as DFQATT and CDR2 as SNEGSKA (reference sequence). V was cut by 5 bases and J by 10 bases, with 12 bases left in between. CDR3 length: 11 amino acids. The sample, approximately 10 milliliters of peripheral blood, was drawn from each donor. Whenever a sample was processed, at least 7 million PBMCs were isolated. Study-wide findings and caveats: Nothing was known about donor CMV status, and this possibly confounded expanded clonotype changes. Versus aged donors, long-lived donors had higher diversity and more naive CD4+ cells.

This chain connects TRBV20-1 to TRBJ2-1, with D tentatively TRBD1 or TRBD2 (7 bases each). The specimen was blood. The origin of this receptor is a woman in her forties in good health. The CDR3 here is CSAYQGGEQFF. The CDR3, as DNA: TGCAGTGCTTACCAGGGGGGGGAGCAGTTCTTC.